Given below is one T cell receptor (beta chain) in context. Germline-derived CDR1 and CDR2 are SEHNR and FQNEAQ (reference sequence). The CDR3 is made up of 16 amino acids. V shed 1 base and J shed 4 bases, with 16 bases lying between them. This sample is drawn from a study of blood T cell repertoires in COVID-19. Study in general: Collection of acute and convalescent COVID-19 samples took place in the United States, Italy and Spain. Sample material is recorded as cDNA or gDNA derived from T cells, B-cell-depleted T cells, or PBMCs.

The repertoire was sequenced with immunoSEQ multiplex PCR; TCRdb's copy has only in-frame clones and lacks some. The sample consists of 200,000 to 250,000 clones, around four fifths of them appearing once. The chain carries TRBV7-9 and TRBJ2-5; maybe TRBD1 (6 bases). This receptor was identified in a woman older than 75 with COVID-19, enrolled during active disease. Source material: peripheral blood. The CDR3 sequence is CASSLDRVSGVETQYF. CDR3 nucleotide sequence: TGTGCCAGCAGCTTAGATAGAGTCTCAGGGGTAGAGACCCAGTACTTC. Drawing the rest from reference TRBV7-9 and TRBJ2-5, the complete variable domain is DTGVSQNPRHKITKRGQNVTFRCDPISEHNRLYWYRQTLGQGPEFLTYFQNEAQLEKSRLLSDRFSAERPKGSFSTLEIQRTEQGDSAMYLCASSLDRVSGVETQYFGPGTRLLVL.